These 10 T cell receptor beta chains originate from one sample sequenced in a study of response to subunit inactivated influenza vaccine. One entry per CDR3 protein results from TCRdb running MiXCR on the RT-PCR reads. The sample records some 800,000 distinct CDR3 sequences, approximately 21% being singletons. Here the sequenced sample was PBMCs from blood, taken roughly 5 days after vaccination. The receptors were sampled from a man aged 50-59 years who received an inactivated influenza vaccine.

The chain couples TRBV11-3 to TRBJ2-2; 8 bases fit TRBD2. The CDR3 runs 17 residues. After removal of 4 bases from V and 0 bases from J, the junction contained 7 bases not matched to a gene. CDR1 and CDR2 from the germline V gene are SGHNT and YENEEA. The chain's CDR3 is CASSSRREVPNTGELFF. As DNA, the CDR3 is TGTGCCAGCAGCTCCAGGCGGGAGGTCCCGAACACCGGGGAGCTGTTTTTT.

In this sample, this clonotype turned up many times. DNA for the CDR3: TGTGCCAGCAGTTTATCTGGCGTAGGGCAATGGGAGCAGTTCTTC. Protein sequence: CASSLSGVGQWEQFF. The chain links TRBV27 to TRBJ2-1; no clear D. V lost 0 bases to trimming and J lost 10 bases, with 16 bases between them. The germline gives CDR1 MNHEY, CDR2 SMNVEV (reference sequence). The CDR3 has 15 residues.

This clonotype was recorded a few times. The CDR3 bases are TGTGCCACCCGCCCGGGGGAGGCAGATACGCAGTATTTT. Its protein is CATRPGEADTQYF. This chain connects TRBV2 to TRBJ2-3, with a possible D match to TRBD2 (6 bases). Per the germline V gene, CDR1 is SNHLY and CDR2 is FYNNEI. V lost 10 bases and J lost 4, with 15 bases in between. This CDR3 region has 13 residues.

This clonotype has a count of ten or more. V usage is TRBV7-9 and J usage is TRBJ2-7; a weak D match, TRBD1 (5 bases). Deletions cut 1 base from V and 0 bases from J, with 7 bases between. The CDR3 has 14 residues. The germline V gene encodes CDR1 SEHNR and CDR2 FQNEAQ (reference sequence). Here the CDR3 reads CASSLGGHSYEQYF. The CDR3 bases are TGTGCCAGCAGCTTAGGTGGACACTCCTACGAGCAGTACTTC.

Here the CDR3 reads CASSLVESTDTQYF. CDR3 nucleotide sequence: TGCGCCAGCAGCTTGGTTGAGTCCACAGATACGCAGTATTTT. This chain joins TRBV5-1 and TRBJ2-3; D ambiguous. CDR3 length: 14 residues. Trimming took off 0 bases at V and 2 bases at J, with 7 bases between the two ends. CDR1 and CDR2 from the germline V gene are SGHRS and YFSETQ.

This clonotype was seen a single time. The rearrangement uses TRBV7-2 and TRBJ2-7; perhaps D is TRBD1 or TRBD2 (5 bases each). Germline assignment: CDR1 SGHTA and CDR2 FQGNSA. V lost 1 base to trimming and J lost 2 bases, with 12 bases between them. CDR3 length: 15 amino acids. As DNA, the CDR3 is TGTGCCAGCAGCTTAGTGGGGACCATCACCTACGAGCAGTACTTC. It translates to CASSLVGTITYEQYF.

There are a few counts of this clonotype. The chain is built from TRBV29-1 and TRBJ2-7; D unclear. This CDR3 contains 13 residues. Trimming removed 7 bases at V and 1 base at J, with 14 bases between. The germline gives CDR1 SQVTM, CDR2 ANQGSEA. For the CDR3, the DNA is TGCAGCGCGGTGACACTCCTTTCCTACGAGCAGTACTTC. Protein sequence: CSAVTLLSYEQYF.

This clonotype was observed a few times. J is TRBJ2-4 and V is TRBV12-3 or TRBV12-4; 8 nucleotides agree with TRBD2. Losses at the gene ends were 3 bases for V and 5 bases for J; bases not matched to a gene: 0. CDR3 length: 13 amino acids. In DNA, the CDR3 is TGTGCCAGCAGTTTCGGGAGGGAAAACATTCAGTACTTC. Its protein is CASSFGRENIQYF.

This chain joins TRBV28 and TRBJ2-5, with 8 bases fitting TRBD2. Per the germline V gene, CDR1 is MDHEN and CDR2 is SYDVKM. CDR3 size: 13 residues. Trimming cost V 6 bases and J 5 bases; bases outside gene matches: 5. In DNA, the CDR3 is TGTGCCAGCAGACGGACTAGCTCTGAGACCCAGTACTTC. Amino acid sequence: CASRRTSSETQYF.

This chain uses TRBV4-1 with TRBJ2-2, with 11 positions matching TRBD2. Germline CDR1 MGHRA, CDR2 YSYEKL. The CDR3 has 16 residues. The J segment lost 5 bases and the V segment lost 2 bases, leaving 4 bases of the junction unmatched. CDR3 sequence (DNA): TGCGCCAGCAGCCAACACACTAGCGGGGGTACCGGGGAGCTGTTTTTT. This encodes CASSQHTSGGTGELFF.